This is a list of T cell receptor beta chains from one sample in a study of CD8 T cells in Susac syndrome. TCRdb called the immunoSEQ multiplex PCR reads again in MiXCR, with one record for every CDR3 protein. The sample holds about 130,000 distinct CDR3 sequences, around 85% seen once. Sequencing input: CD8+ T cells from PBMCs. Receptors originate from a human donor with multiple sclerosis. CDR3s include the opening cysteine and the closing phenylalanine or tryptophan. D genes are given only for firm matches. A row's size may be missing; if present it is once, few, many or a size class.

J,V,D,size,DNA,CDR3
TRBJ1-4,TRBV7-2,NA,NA,TGTGCCAGCAGCTTAGGACTGTCTAATGAAAAACTGTTTTTT,CASSLGLSNEKLFF
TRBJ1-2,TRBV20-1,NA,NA,TGCAGTGCTAGAGTGGGGCGGTACGGTAATGGCTACACCTTC,CSARVGRYGNGYTF
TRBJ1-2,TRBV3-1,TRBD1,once,TGTGCCAGCAGCCAGCCCGGGACAGCCTATGGCTACACCTTC,CASSQPGTAYGYTF
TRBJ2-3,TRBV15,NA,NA,TGTGCCACCAGCAGTAAGACAGATACGCAGTATTTT,CATSSKTDTQYF
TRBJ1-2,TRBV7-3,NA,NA,TGTGCCAGCAGCCGATCCGGGACGGACTATGGCTACACCTTC,CASSRSGTDYGYTF
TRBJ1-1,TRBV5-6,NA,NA,TGTGCCAGCAGCCACTCGGTCGAAGGTGAAGCTTTCTTT,CASSHSVEGEAFF
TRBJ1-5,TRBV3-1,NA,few,TGTGCCAGCAGTCCGGGGGGCGCGTTTCAGCCCCAGCATTTT,CASSPGGAFQPQHF
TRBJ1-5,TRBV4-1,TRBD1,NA,TGCGCCAGCAGCCATCGAGGACAGGGAAGCAATCAGCCCCAGCATTTT,CASSHRGQGSNQPQHF
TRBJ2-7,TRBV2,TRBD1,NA,TGTGCCAGCAGCCCAGGGACAGGTATACACGAGCAGTACTTC,CASSPGTGIHEQYF
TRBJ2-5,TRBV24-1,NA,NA,TGTGCCACCAGTGATTTCACCGGGGGCGAAGAGACCCAGTACTTC,CATSDFTGGEETQYF
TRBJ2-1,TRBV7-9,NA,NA,TGTGCCAGCAGCTTAGTCTCAGGCCACAATGAGCAGTTCTTC,CASSLVSGHNEQFF
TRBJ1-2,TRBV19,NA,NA,TGTGCCAGTAGTGCATCCCCATATGGCTACACCTTC,CASSASPYGYTF
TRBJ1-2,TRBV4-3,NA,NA,TGCGCCAGCAGCCAAAGCCCCGGGCAGAACTATGGCTACACCTTC,CASSQSPGQNYGYTF
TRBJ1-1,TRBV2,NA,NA,TGTGCCAGCAGTGAAGGTTTCGGGGGATTCGGCACTGAAGCTTTCTTT,CASSEGFGGFGTEAFF
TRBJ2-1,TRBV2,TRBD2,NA,TGTGCCAGCCTAGCGGGCCTTATGAATGAGCAGTTCTTC,CASLAGLMNEQFF